These 27 T cell receptor beta chains came from one sample sequenced in a study of cytomegalovirus exposure and HLA in healthy donors. Primers included in the PCR were 60 Vbeta and 13 Jbeta primers. The assay was immunoSEQ multiplex PCR, and TCRdb's table has in-frame clones only and misses some. The data contain roughly 100,000 clones, around 57% of them singletons. Sequencing was performed on PBMCs. These receptors all stem from a human donor in good health.

The rearrangement uses TRBV29-1 and TRBJ2-2; D remains ambiguous. The CDR3 is 14 amino acids. Between the trimmed V and J ends, which lost 3 bases and 2 bases, there was a span of 10 bases. Germline CDR1 reads SQVTM; CDR2 reads ANQGSEA. Here the CDR3 reads CSVDGSRNTGELFF. Written as DNA, the CDR3 is TGCAGCGTTGATGGTAGCAGAAACACCGGGGAGCTGTTTTTT.

This chain links TRBV2 with TRBJ2-7; 7 nucleotides align to TRBD1. The V gene's germline CDR1 is SNHLY and CDR2 FYNNEI. The CDR3 has 14 residues. Losses at the gene ends were 7 bases for V and 2 bases for J; bases not matched to a gene: 8. CDR3 in DNA: TGTGCCAGCAAGAACGACAGGGTCGCCTACGAGCAGTACTTC. Its translation is CASKNDRVAYEQYF.

The chain carries TRBV6-1 and TRBJ1-1, with 9 bases lining up with TRBD1. The CDR3 sequence is 15 residues long. CDR1 is MNHNS and CDR2 is SASEGT in the germline V gene. V dropped 7 bases and J dropped 6; count of bases not matched to a gene: 12. Here the CDR3 reads CASTTNPGQGSEAFF. CDR3 nucleotides: TGTGCCAGCACTACAAATCCGGGACAGGGATCTGAAGCTTTCTTT.

The rearrangement uses TRBV10-2 and TRBJ1-1; D gene uncertain. CDR3 length equals 13 residues. Germline loops: CDR1 WSHSY, CDR2 SAAADI. V lost 5 bases, J lost 2 bases, and 9 bases lay in between. Here the CDR3 DNA reads TGCGCCAGCAGTTACACAGTTAACACTGAAGCTTTCTTT. This sequence encodes CASSYTVNTEAFF.

The chain uses TRBV27 and TRBJ2-1; perhaps TRBD2 as D (6 bases). The V end was cut by 6 bases, the J end by 8 bases, with 17 bases between. CDR1 is MNHEY, CDR2 SMNVEV, per germline (reference sequence). The length of the CDR3 is 14 residues. CDR3 residues: CASRPGSPTHEQFF. The CDR3 DNA reads as TGTGCCAGCAGACCCGGGAGCCCTACACATGAGCAGTTCTTC.

The chain is built from TRBV28 and TRBJ1-2; D is unclear. V gave up 3 bases and J gave up 0 bases, with 20 bases separating them. In germline, CDR1 is MDHEN, CDR2 SYDVKM. The CDR3 runs to 18 residues. The CDR3 reads CASSFGRDGHSPNYGYTF. CDR3 in DNA: TGTGCCAGCAGTTTTGGCCGGGATGGGCACAGCCCTAACTATGGCTACACCTTC.

The chain recombines TRBV4-2 with TRBJ2-3, with TRBD2 identical over 11 bases. Germline CDR1 LGHNA, CDR2 YNFKEQ. The length of the CDR3 is 18 residues. V shed 3 bases and J 3 bases; nucleotides not matched to a gene: 11. The CDR3 coding sequence is TGTGCCAGCAGCCACGGCACATTAGCGGGAGGGCGGACAGATACGCAGTATTTT. This encodes CASSHGTLAGGRTDTQYF.

V usage is TRBV5-1 and J usage is TRBJ2-5; 13 bases are shared with TRBD2. The DNA end lines up better with TRBJ2-7; the J call may be wrong. CDR3 length equals 14 residues. CDR1 and CDR2 (germline): SGHRS, YFSETQ. CDR3: CASTGTSGNYEQYF. CDR3 nucleotide sequence: TGCGCCAGCACAGGGACTAGCGGGAACTACGAGCAGTACTTC.

The chain employs TRBV7-9 and TRBJ2-3; tentative D call: TRBD2 (5 bases). This CDR3 is 14 amino acids long. Germline V gene data show CDR1 as SEHNR and CDR2 as FQNEAQ (reference sequence). V was shortened by 2 bases and J by 2 bases, with 8 bases between the two germline ends. The CDR3: CASSLPSPTDTQYF. CDR3 in DNA: TGTGCCAGCAGCTTACCTAGCCCCACAGATACGCAGTATTTT.

In nucleotides, the CDR3 is TGTGCCAGTAGTATAGGGCCCCAGGGAGGTGGCTACACCTTC. Its translation is CASSIGPQGGGYTF. The chain is built from TRBV19 and TRBJ1-2, with D possibly TRBD1 on 5 matching bases. In germline, CDR1 is LNHDA, CDR2 SQIVND (reference sequence). The CDR3 extends over 14 amino acids. V lost 1 base and J 7 bases, leaving 13 bases between the germline ends.

On this clone itself: The germline gene is not matched at one end of the junction; a read error may be the cause. The V gene is TRBV2, the J gene TRBJ1-5; D is perhaps TRBD1 (6 bases). Germline assignment: CDR1 SNHLY and CDR2 FYNNEI. CDR3 length equals 13 residues. CDR3 in amino acids: CGSGWDKNQPQHF. DNA of the CDR3: TGCGGGTCAGGGTGGGACAAAAATCAGCCCCAGCATTTT.

The genes are TRBV18 and TRBJ2-2, with TRBD1 as a possible D gene (5 bases). Germline V gene data show CDR1 as KGHSH and CDR2 as LQKENI. This CDR3 comprises 14 residues. V was shortened by 3 bases and J by 3 bases, with 8 bases between the two germline ends. The DNA of the CDR3 is TGTGCCAGCTCACCTCTGACAGACACCGGGGAGCTGTTTTTT. This gives the protein CASSPLTDTGELFF. Using reference TRBV18 and TRBJ2-2 for the parts outside the CDR3, the full variable domain is NAGVMQNPRHLVRRRGQEARLRCSPMKGHSHVYWYRQLPEEGLKFMVYLQKENIIDESGMPKERFSAEFPKEGPSILRIQQVVRGDSAAYFCASSPLTDTGELFFGEGSRLTVL.

This chain joins TRBV6-5 and TRBJ2-7, with D possibly matching TRBD2 (5 bases). The V gene lost 0 bases and the J gene lost 1 base, with 13 bases spanning the gap. In germline, CDR1 is MNHEY, CDR2 SVGAGI. This CDR3 is 16 amino acids long. The CDR3 reads CASSYSTGVRSYEQYF. Written as DNA, the CDR3 is TGTGCCAGCAGTTACTCGACCGGGGTCCGTTCCTACGAGCAGTACTTC.

The J gene is TRBJ2-7, the V gene TRBV27, with TRBD1 matching over 7 bases. V was pared by 5 bases and J by 2 bases, with 6 bases of the junction left unmatched. Germline V gene data show CDR1 as MNHEY and CDR2 as SMNVEV (reference sequence). The CDR3 totals 14 residues. The chain's CDR3 is CASSDQQGPYEQYF. CDR3 nucleotides: TGTGCCAGCAGTGATCAACAGGGGCCCTACGAGCAGTACTTC.

The chain is built from TRBV29-1 and TRBJ2-7; a weak D match, TRBD2 (6 bases). The CDR3 extends over 15 amino acids. Germline V gene data show CDR1 as SQVTM and CDR2 as ANQGSEA. The V end was cut by 6 bases, the J end by 12 bases, with 30 bases between. The CDR3 sequence: CSVVKTGREEAKGYF. For the CDR3, the DNA is TGCAGCGTCGTAAAAACCGGGAGAGAAGAGGCCAAGGGGTACTTC.

Comment on this clone: An end of the junction differs from the germline gene, which may be a read error. CDR3 sequence (DNA): TGTGCCACCAGCAGAGATCAGGGGATCTCCTACGGGCAGTACTTC. This gives the protein CATSRDQGISYGQYF. This chain links TRBV15 with TRBJ2-7, with a weak D call TRBD1 (6 bases). The CDR3 contains 15 residues. From germline, CDR1 is LNHNV and CDR2 YYDKDF (reference sequence).

In regard to this clone: The sample carries other DNA sequences with the same CDR3. The chain has TRBV18 and TRBJ2-7; 9 bases are a match to TRBD1. CDR1 is KGHSH and CDR2 is LQKENI in the germline V gene. This CDR3 is 14 amino acids long. J lost 7 bases, V lost 0 bases, and 4 bases had no gene match. The CDR3: CASSPPGQGYEQYF. CDR3 DNA sequence: TGTGCCAGCTCACCACCGGGACAGGGCTATGAGCAGTACTTC.

The V and J genes are TRBV7-8 and TRBJ2-5; 9 bases map to TRBD2. The CDR3 runs to 14 residues. Germline trimming cut 5 bases from V and 5 bases from J; bases unmatched to any gene: 6. Germline CDR1 reads SGHVS; CDR2 reads FQNEAQ. The CDR3 here is CASSPRSGRETQYF. The DNA for the CDR3 is TGTGCCAGCAGCCCCCGGAGCGGGAGGGAGACCCAGTACTTC.

This sequence joins TRBV14 and TRBJ1-5; D remains unclear. Between the trimmed V and J ends, which lost 0 bases and 7 bases, there was a span of 7 bases. CDR3 size: 13 residues. Germline lookup yields CDR1 SGHDN and CDR2 FVKESK. CDR3 amino acids: CASSQDPGQPQHF. The CDR3 nucleotides are TGTGCCAGCAGCCAAGATCCGGGGCAGCCCCAGCATTTT.

V is TRBV28 and J is TRBJ2-3; D call uncertain. The CDR3 length is 12 residues. The V end lost 7 bases, the J end lost 8 bases, and 13 bases lay between the germline ends. Germline lookup yields CDR1 MDHEN and CDR2 SYDVKM. The CDR3 DNA is TGTGCCAGCACCCGGAGCCGGATTACGCAGTATTTT. Encoded protein: CASTRSRITQYF.

This clone was seen only once. The chain uses TRBV19 and TRBJ1-1, with a possible D match to TRBD1 (6 bases). The CDR3 consists of 13 residues. Looked up from germline, CDR1 is LNHDA and CDR2 is SQIVND (reference sequence). V was shortened by 4 bases and J by 1 base, with 7 bases between the two germline ends. The CDR3 nucleotides read TGTGCCAGTAGTAGGGGGCGGAACACTGAAGCTTTCTTT. It specifies CASSRGRNTEAFF.

V gene TRBV7-2 combines with J gene TRBJ1-2, with a tentative D call TRBD1 (5 bases). Germline CDR1 reads SGHTA; CDR2 reads FQGNSA. Trimming shortened V by 3 bases and J by 2 bases, and 7 bases separated the two germline ends. The CDR3 extends over 13 amino acids. The chain's CDR3 is CASSFRQNYGYTF. The CDR3 region has the DNA TGTGCCAGCAGCTTCCGACAGAACTATGGCTACACCTTC.

The CDR3 sequence is CSVALASSYEQYF. CDR3 nucleotide sequence: TGCAGCGTTGCCCTAGCGTCCTCCTACGAGCAGTACTTC. The rearrangement uses TRBV29-1 and TRBJ2-7; D is perhaps TRBD2 (6 bases). Germline V gene lookup returns CDR1 SQVTM and CDR2 ANQGSEA. Trimming removed 4 bases at V and 0 bases at J, with 10 bases between. The CDR3 runs to 13 residues.

V is TRBV27 and J is TRBJ2-5, with 7 bases that match TRBD1. The CDR3 covers 16 residues. J gave up 1 base and V 6 bases, and 11 bases lay outside the gene matches. CDR1 and CDR2 (germline): MNHEY, SMNVEV (reference sequence). The CDR3 nucleotides read TGTGCCAGCAGCTTCCTGGGGACAGAAAGCCAAGAGACCCAGTACTTC. It codes for CASSFLGTESQETQYF.

The J gene is TRBJ2-7, the V gene TRBV28, with TRBD2 as a possible D gene (6 bases). Deletions cut 2 bases from V and 0 bases from J, with 11 bases between. This CDR3 contains 15 residues. CDR1 is MDHEN and CDR2 is SYDVKM in the germline V gene. The CDR3 loop is CASSLSGLGSYEQYF. For the CDR3, the DNA is TGTGCCAGCAGTTTAAGCGGGCTCGGCTCCTACGAGCAGTACTTC.

The chain uses TRBV5-1 and TRBJ2-2; D not resolved. The V gene's germline CDR1 is SGHRS and CDR2 YFSETQ. The CDR3 spans 16 residues. Deletions cut 1 base from V and 2 bases from J, with 12 bases between. In nucleotides, the CDR3 is TGCGCCAGCAGCTTGACAGAAAAACTTAACACCGGGGAGCTGTTTTTT. Protein product: CASSLTEKLNTGELFF. Full variable domain (outside the CDR3, taken from reference TRBV5-1 and TRBJ2-2): KAGVTQTPRYLIKTRGQQVTLSCSPISGHRSVSWYQQTPGQGLQFLFEYFSETQRNKGNFPGRFSGRQFSNSRSEMNVSTLELGDSALYLCASSLTEKLNTGELFFGEGSRLTVL.

J is TRBJ2-7 and V is TRBV19; TRBD2 aligns across 8 bases. The trim removed 7 bases at V and 2 bases at J, leaving 7 bases unmatched. CDR1 and CDR2 (germline): LNHDA, SQIVND (reference sequence). The CDR3 extends over 14 amino acids. CDR3: CASTSGSGAYEQYF. CDR3 nucleotides: TGTGCCAGTACCAGCGGGAGTGGGGCCTACGAGCAGTACTTC.